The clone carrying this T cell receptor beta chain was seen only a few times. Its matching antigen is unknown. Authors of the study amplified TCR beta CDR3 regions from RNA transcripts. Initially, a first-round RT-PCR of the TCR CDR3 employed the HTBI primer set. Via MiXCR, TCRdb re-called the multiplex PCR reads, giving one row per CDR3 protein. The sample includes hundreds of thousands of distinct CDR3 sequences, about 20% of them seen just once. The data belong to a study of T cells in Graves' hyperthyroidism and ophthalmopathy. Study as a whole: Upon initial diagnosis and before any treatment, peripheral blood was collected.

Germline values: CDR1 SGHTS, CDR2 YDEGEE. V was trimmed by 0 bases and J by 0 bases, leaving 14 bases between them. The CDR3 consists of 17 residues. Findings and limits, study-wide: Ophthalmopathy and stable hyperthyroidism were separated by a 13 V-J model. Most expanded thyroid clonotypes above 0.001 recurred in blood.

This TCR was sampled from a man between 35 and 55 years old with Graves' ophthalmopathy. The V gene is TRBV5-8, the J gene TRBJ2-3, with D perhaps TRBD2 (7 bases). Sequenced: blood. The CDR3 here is CASSLGSRGGSTDTQYF. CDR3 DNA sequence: TGTGCCAGCAGCTTGGGTTCTAGGGGGGGAAGCACAGATACGCAGTATTTT.